A single sample is the source of the 28 T cell receptor beta chains below, sequenced in a study of CD8 T cells in Susac syndrome. Reverse transcription of about 0.45 to 1 ug RNA was performed with random hexamers. TCRdb re-analysed the immunoSEQ multiplex PCR reads in MiXCR, keeping a single row per CDR3 protein. The table includes 110,000 or so distinct CDR3 sequences, around 95% detected once. Material: CD4+ T cells from PBMCs. All receptors derive from a human donor in good health.

The chain uses TRBV29-1 and TRBJ2-7; 7 bases are shared with TRBD2. The CDR3 has 12 residues. Trimming took 3 bases from V and 4 from J; bases not matched to a gene: 3. Germline CDR1 reads SQVTM; CDR2 reads ANQGSEA. In nucleotides, the CDR3 is TGCAGCGTTGACGGACTAGGTTACGAGCAGTACTTC. It encodes CSVDGLGYEQYF.

The chain employs TRBV2 and TRBJ1-1, with a possible D match to TRBD1 (5 bases). This CDR3 has 17 residues. Between the trimmed V and J ends, which lost 2 bases and 0 bases, there was a span of 16 bases. Germline V gene data show CDR1 as SNHLY and CDR2 as FYNNEI. CDR3 protein: CASSERGEVRVNTEAFF. The CDR3 DNA reads TGTGCCAGCAGTGAAAGGGGAGAGGTTCGAGTGAACACTGAAGCTTTCTTT.

V and J are TRBV19 and TRBJ2-2; 14 positions match TRBD2. This CDR3 has 17 residues. V was pared by 6 bases and J by 1 base, with 4 bases of the junction left unmatched. CDR1 is LNHDA, CDR2 SQIVND, per germline (reference sequence). The DNA for the CDR3 is TGTGCCAGTAGGCCGGGACTAGCGGGAGTGAACACCGGGGAGCTGTTTTTT. Protein product: CASRPGLAGVNTGELFF. The full variable domain, with the rest looked up from reference TRBV19 and TRBJ2-2, is DGGITQSPKYLFRKEGQNVTLSCEQNLNHDAMYWYRQDPGQGLRLIYYSQIVNDFQKGDIAEGYSVSREKKESFPLTVTSAQKNPTAFYLCASRPGLAGVNTGELFFGEGSRLTVL.

The chain is built from TRBV18 and TRBJ2-3, with 7 bases identical to TRBD1. Germline V CDR1 and CDR2: KGHSH, LQKENI. With V trimmed by 4 bases and J by 1 base, 5 bases remained unmatched. The CDR3 is made up of 15 amino acids. The DNA for the CDR3 is TGTGCCAGCTCACTTAACGGACAGGGCACAGATACGCAGTATTTT. Protein: CASSLNGQGTDTQYF.

The sample holds one count of this clonotype. The chain is built from TRBV30 and TRBJ1-5; tentative D call: TRBD1 (5 bases). Germline assignment: CDR1 GTSNPN and CDR2 SVGIG (reference sequence). The CDR3 totals 17 residues. The V and J ends lost 0 bases and 0 bases respectively, with 15 bases between them. The CDR3 coding sequence is TGTGCCTGGAGTGTACCTGGGGGTTGGAATAGCAATCAGCCCCAGCATTTT. Translation gives CAWSVPGGWNSNQPQHF.

The chain couples TRBV7-2 to TRBJ2-7, with a possible D match to TRBD2 (5 bases). The length of the CDR3 is 15 residues. Germline V gives CDR1 SGHTA, CDR2 FQGNSA. The V gene lost 3 bases and the J gene lost 0 bases, with 12 bases spanning the gap. The CDR3 sequence is CASSLRVTPSYEQYF. DNA for the CDR3: TGTGCCAGCAGCTTGAGGGTCACCCCCTCCTACGAGCAGTACTTC. Using reference TRBV7-2 and TRBJ2-7 for the parts outside the CDR3, the full variable domain is GAGVSQSPSNKVTEKGKDVELRCDPISGHTALYWYRQSLGQGLEFLIYFQGNSAPDKSGLPSDRFSAERTGGSVSTLTIQRTQQEDSAVYLCASSLRVTPSYEQYFGPGTRLTVT.

The chain couples TRBV5-1 to TRBJ1-5; D possibly corresponds to TRBD1 (5 bases). Germline-derived CDR1 and CDR2 are SGHRS and YFSETQ. CDR3 length equals 15 residues. V lost 0 bases and J lost 5, with 12 bases in between. CDR3 nucleotide sequence: TGCGCCAGCAGCTTGGATCCAGGGTTCGATCAGCCCCAGCATTTT. Translating gives CASSLDPGFDQPQHF.

This chain joins TRBV7-9 and TRBJ2-3; 14 bases are a match to TRBD2. The CDR3 has 18 amino acids. Germline V gives CDR1 SEHNR, CDR2 FQNEAQ (reference sequence). V was clipped by 5 bases and J by 6 bases; unmatched bases: 13. The chain's CDR3 is CASSPTLLGLAGADTQYF. CDR3 in DNA: TGTGCCAGCAGCCCGACGCTCTTGGGACTAGCGGGGGCCGATACGCAGTATTTT.

The V call is TRBV5-1, the J call TRBJ2-5, with TRBD1 matching 7 bases. This CDR3 is 15 amino acids long. Trimming at V came to 0 bases and at J to 4 bases, leaving 6 bases not matched to a gene. In germline, CDR1 is SGHRS, CDR2 YFSETQ. CDR3 DNA: TGCGCCAGCAGCTTGGGGACAGGCCTGGGAGAGACCCAGTACTTC. The encoded protein is CASSLGTGLGETQYF.

The chain links TRBV12-3 or TRBV12-4 to TRBJ1-1; D may be TRBD1 (5 bases). V was pared by 5 bases and J by 3 bases, with 10 bases between. The CDR3 covers 13 residues. CDR3: CASSRLRDTEAFF. The CDR3 bases are TGTGCCAGCAGTCGACTCAGGGACACTGAAGCTTTCTTT.

The chain uses TRBV9 and TRBJ2-5, with D possibly TRBD2 on 6 matching bases. The CDR3 runs 15 residues. V was pared by 0 bases and J by 4 bases, with 13 bases between. Germline lookup yields CDR1 SGDLS and CDR2 YYNGEE. CDR3 loop: CASSVAGGSLETQYF. Written as DNA, the CDR3 is TGTGCCAGCAGCGTAGCTGGAGGGTCCTTAGAGACCCAGTACTTC.

J is TRBJ1-2 and V is TRBV18, with D perhaps matching TRBD1 (6 bases). This CDR3 comprises 14 residues. The V end lost 3 bases, the J end lost 3 bases, and 11 bases lay between the germline ends. Germline V gene sequence: CDR1 KGHSH, CDR2 LQKENI. The CDR3 reads CASSPLQGYYGYTF. CDR3 DNA sequence: TGTGCCAGCTCACCCCTCCAGGGGTACTATGGCTACACCTTC.

The J gene is TRBJ2-5, the V gene TRBV5-1; 11 nucleotides align to TRBD2. This CDR3 is built from 15 residues. The trim removed 5 bases at V and 2 bases at J, leaving 5 bases unmatched. CDR1 and CDR2 (germline): SGHRS, YFSETQ. The CDR3: CASRSGTSGQETQYF. The DNA for the CDR3 is TGCGCCAGCAGATCCGGGACTAGCGGTCAAGAGACCCAGTACTTC.

The V gene is TRBV20-1, the J gene TRBJ2-7; D perhaps matches TRBD2 (5 bases). V was pared by 7 bases and J by 3 bases, with 10 bases between. This CDR3 comprises 11 residues. The germline V gene encodes CDR1 DFQATT and CDR2 SNEGSKA (reference sequence). In DNA form, the CDR3 reads TGCAGTGGGGGTACTAGCTACGAGCAGTACTTC. Encoded protein: CSGGTSYEQYF.

This sequence joins TRBV2 and TRBJ1-5; D remains ambiguous. Germline V gene data show CDR1 as SNHLY and CDR2 as FYNNEI. Trimming stripped 3 bases from V and 2 bases from J, with 8 bases between. This CDR3 has 14 amino acids. As DNA, the CDR3 is TGTGCCAGCAGTGATAGGGTGGGCAATCAGCCCCAGCATTTT. Translated, it gives CASSDRVGNQPQHF.

This chain connects TRBV3-1 to TRBJ2-5; TRBD2 matches at 10 bases. The germline V gene encodes CDR1 LGHDT and CDR2 YNNKEL (reference sequence). The V segment lost 1 base and the J segment 7 bases; nucleotides outside the gene matches: 6. This CDR3 comprises 15 residues. The CDR3 nucleotides are TGTGCCAGCAGCCAAGGGCTAGCGGGGGCGGGGACCCAGTACTTC. It yields the protein CASSQGLAGAGTQYF.

CDR3 loop: CASSLERQPQHF. As DNA, the CDR3 is TGTGCCAGCAGCTTAGAGCGGCAGCCCCAGCATTTT. This chain uses TRBV7-9 with TRBJ1-5; D unresolved. V gave up 1 base and J gave up 7 bases, with 5 bases separating them. CDR1 and CDR2 (germline): SEHNR, FQNEAQ (reference sequence). The CDR3 covers 12 residues.

J is TRBJ2-1 and V is TRBV29-1; the match to TRBD2 covers 10 bases. CDR1 and CDR2 (germline): SQVTM, ANQGSEA. The CDR3 loop spans 14 amino acids. V shed 6 bases and J 2 bases; nucleotides not matched to a gene: 4. CDR3 residues: CSVLSGGTYNEQFF. The DNA for the CDR3 is TGCAGCGTACTTAGCGGGGGGACCTACAATGAGCAGTTCTTC.

V usage is TRBV20-1 and J usage is TRBJ2-1; D remains ambiguous. The V and J ends lost 5 bases and 10 bases respectively, with 12 bases between them. Germline CDR1 reads DFQATT; CDR2 reads SNEGSKA (reference sequence). The CDR3 extends over 11 amino acids. The CDR3 here is CSARPEQEQFF. The CDR3 coding sequence is TGCAGTGCTCGTCCGGAGCAGGAGCAGTTCTTC.

The chain uses TRBV30 and TRBJ1-6; perhaps TRBD1 as D (5 bases). Trimming left V 4 bases short and J 9 bases short, with 13 bases between. CDR3 length: 13 residues. CDR1 is GTSNPN and CDR2 is SVGIG in the germline V gene (reference sequence). CDR3 region: CAWTGQGPSPLHF. CDR3 DNA sequence: TGTGCCTGGACAGGTCAGGGACCTTCACCCCTCCACTTT.

The V and J genes are TRBV14 and TRBJ2-2, with D hard to call. This CDR3 is 14 amino acids long. Germline CDR1 reads SGHDN; CDR2 reads FVKESK. V was clipped by 0 bases and J by 1 base, with 3 bases between them. CDR3 coding DNA: TGTGCCAGCAGCCAAGAATGGAACACCGGGGAGCTGTTTTTT. Translation gives CASSQEWNTGELFF.

The chain has TRBV18 and TRBJ2-7; no firm D call. Germline values: CDR1 KGHSH, CDR2 LQKENI. The CDR3 is made up of 16 amino acids. Trimming cost V 0 bases and J 4 bases, with 16 bases left between them. The CDR3 loop reads CASSPPGGQIPYEQYF. The CDR3 nucleotides are TGTGCCAGCTCACCACCAGGTGGGCAGATACCGTACGAGCAGTACTTC.

The rearrangement joins TRBV19 to TRBJ1-5; 9 bases are shared with TRBD1. Germline V gene data show CDR1 as LNHDA and CDR2 as SQIVND (reference sequence). The CDR3 is made up of 17 amino acids. The junction had 14 bases not matched to a gene; V was cut back by 3 bases and J by 8 bases. DNA of the CDR3: TGTGCCAGTAGTATTTTACCGGGACAGGGAAGGTTTAAGCCCCAGCATTTT. This codes for CASSILPGQGRFKPQHF.

This chain uses TRBV7-9 with TRBJ2-5; D remains ambiguous. V lost 5 bases, J lost 5 bases, and 15 bases lay in between. The CDR3 is 14 residues long. Per the germline V gene, CDR1 is SEHNR and CDR2 is FQNEAQ (reference sequence). The CDR3 protein is CASSPRWPRETQYF. Written as DNA, the CDR3 is TGTGCCAGCAGCCCAAGGTGGCCCCGGGAGACCCAGTACTTC.

The sample holds one count of this clonotype. The CDR3 sequence is CASSPPSHSTDTQYF. The CDR3 DNA follows: TGTGCCAGCTCACCACCGTCCCACAGCACAGATACGCAGTATTTT. The chain combines TRBV18 with TRBJ2-3, with no clear D. CDR1 KGHSH and CDR2 LQKENI come from the germline V gene. V lost 0 bases, J lost 0 bases, and 7 bases lay in between. This CDR3 has 15 amino acids. The whole variable domain, filled in from reference TRBV18 and TRBJ2-3, reads NAGVMQNPRHLVRRRGQEARLRCSPMKGHSHVYWYRQLPEEGLKFMVYLQKENIIDESGMPKERFSAEFPKEGPSILRIQQVVRGDSAAYFCASSPPSHSTDTQYFGPGTRLTVL.

This chain connects TRBV15 to TRBJ2-1, with unresolved D. This CDR3 is 14 amino acids long. The ends were cut back, 0 bases at V and 7 bases at J, with 10 bases in the middle. Germline-derived CDR1 and CDR2 are LNHNV and YYDKDF (reference sequence). The CDR3 DNA follows: TGTGCCACCAGCAGAGACTTGGAGTGGAATGAGCAGTTCTTC. Protein: CATSRDLEWNEQFF. The whole variable domain, filled in from reference TRBV15 and TRBJ2-1, reads DAMVIQNPRYQVTQFGKPVTLSCSQTLNHNVMYWYQQKSSQAPKLLFHYYDKDFNNEADTPDNFQSRRPNTSFCFLDIRSPGLGDTAMYLCATSRDLEWNEQFFGPGTRLTVL.

This CDR3 is CASSSTLGQPRPNEQYF. Here the CDR3 DNA reads TGTGCCAGCAGCTCCACTCTGGGACAGCCCCGGCCGAACGAGCAGTACTTC. The chain has TRBV5-6 and TRBJ2-7; 7 bases match TRBD1. The CDR3 is made up of 17 amino acids. V trimming: 3 bases; J trimming: 5 bases; junction bases outside the gene matches: 17. The germline V gene encodes CDR1 SGHDT and CDR2 YYEEEE.

This chain uses TRBV7-2 with TRBJ1-2, with D possibly matching TRBD1 (5 bases). Trimming removed 6 bases at V and 5 bases at J, with 16 bases between. The germline CDR1 and CDR2 sequences are SGHTA and FQGNSA. This CDR3 has 14 residues. DNA of the CDR3: TGTGCCAGCAGTTCAGACAGAGCCGGGTATGGCTACACCTTC. Encoded protein: CASSSDRAGYGYTF.